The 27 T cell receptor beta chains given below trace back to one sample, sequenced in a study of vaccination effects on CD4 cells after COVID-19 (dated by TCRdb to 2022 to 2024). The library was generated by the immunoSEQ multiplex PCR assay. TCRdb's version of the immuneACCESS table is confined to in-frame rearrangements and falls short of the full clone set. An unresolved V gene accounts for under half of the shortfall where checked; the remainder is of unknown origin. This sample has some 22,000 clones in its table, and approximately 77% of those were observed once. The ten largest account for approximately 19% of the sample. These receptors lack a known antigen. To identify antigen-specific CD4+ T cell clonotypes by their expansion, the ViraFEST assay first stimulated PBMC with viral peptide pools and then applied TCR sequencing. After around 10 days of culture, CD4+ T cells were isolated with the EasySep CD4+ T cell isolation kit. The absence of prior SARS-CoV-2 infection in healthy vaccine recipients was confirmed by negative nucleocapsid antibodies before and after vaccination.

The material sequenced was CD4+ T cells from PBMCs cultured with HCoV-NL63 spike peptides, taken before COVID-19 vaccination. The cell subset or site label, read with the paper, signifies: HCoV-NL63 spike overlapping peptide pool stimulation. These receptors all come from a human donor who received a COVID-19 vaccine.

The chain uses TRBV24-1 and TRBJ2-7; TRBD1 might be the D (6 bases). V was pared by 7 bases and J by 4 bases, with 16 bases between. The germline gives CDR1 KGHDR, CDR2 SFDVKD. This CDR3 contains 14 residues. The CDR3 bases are TGTGCCACCAGCCTTACAGGGATCGAGTACGAGCAGTACTTC. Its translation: CATSLTGIEYEQYF.

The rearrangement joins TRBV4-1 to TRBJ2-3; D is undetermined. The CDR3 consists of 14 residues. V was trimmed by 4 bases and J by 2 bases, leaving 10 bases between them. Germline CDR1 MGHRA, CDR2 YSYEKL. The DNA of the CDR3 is TGCGCCAGCAGCCCAGACTCCCACACAGATACGCAGTATTTT. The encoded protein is CASSPDSHTDTQYF.

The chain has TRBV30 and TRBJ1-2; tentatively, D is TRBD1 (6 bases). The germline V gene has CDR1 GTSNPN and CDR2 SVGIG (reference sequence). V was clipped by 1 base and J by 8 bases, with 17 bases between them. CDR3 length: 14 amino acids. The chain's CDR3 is CAWSGKGGYRGYTF. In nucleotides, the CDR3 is TGTGCCTGGAGTGGTAAAGGGGGGTATCGGGGCTACACCTTC. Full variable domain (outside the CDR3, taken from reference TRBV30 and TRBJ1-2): SQTIHQWPATLVQPVGSPLSLECTVEGTSNPNLYWYRQAAGRGLQLLFYSVGIGQISSEVPQNLSASRPQDRQFILSSKKLLLSDSGFYLCAWSGKGGYRGYTFGSGTRLTVV.

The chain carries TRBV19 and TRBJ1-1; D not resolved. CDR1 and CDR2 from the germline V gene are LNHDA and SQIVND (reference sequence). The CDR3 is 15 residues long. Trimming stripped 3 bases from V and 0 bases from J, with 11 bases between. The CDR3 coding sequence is TGTGCCAGTAGTATCGGAGGATCCATGAACACTGAAGCTTTCTTT. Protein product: CASSIGGSMNTEAFF. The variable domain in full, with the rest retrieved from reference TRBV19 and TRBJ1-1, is DGGITQSPKYLFRKEGQNVTLSCEQNLNHDAMYWYRQDPGQGLRLIYYSQIVNDFQKGDIAEGYSVSREKKESFPLTVTSAQKNPTAFYLCASSIGGSMNTEAFFGQGTRLTVV.

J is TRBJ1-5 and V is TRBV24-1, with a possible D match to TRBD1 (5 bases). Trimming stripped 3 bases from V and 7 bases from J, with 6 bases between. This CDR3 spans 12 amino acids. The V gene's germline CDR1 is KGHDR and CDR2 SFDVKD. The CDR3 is CATSDGGQPQHF. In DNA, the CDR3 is TGTGCCACCAGTGATGGGGGGCAGCCCCAGCATTTT.

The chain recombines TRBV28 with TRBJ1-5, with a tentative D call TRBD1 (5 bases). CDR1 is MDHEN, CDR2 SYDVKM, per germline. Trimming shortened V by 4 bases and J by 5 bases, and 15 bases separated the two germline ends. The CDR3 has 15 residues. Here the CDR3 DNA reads TGTGCCAGCAGTTCCCAGGGCGAGGGGTATCAGCCCCAGCATTTT. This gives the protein CASSSQGEGYQPQHF.

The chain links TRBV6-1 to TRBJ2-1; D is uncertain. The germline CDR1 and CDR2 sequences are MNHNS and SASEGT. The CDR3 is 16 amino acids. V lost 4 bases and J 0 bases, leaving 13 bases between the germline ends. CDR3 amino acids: CASSGGYISSYNEQFF. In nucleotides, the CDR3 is TGTGCCAGCAGTGGTGGCTACATCAGCTCCTACAATGAGCAGTTCTTC.

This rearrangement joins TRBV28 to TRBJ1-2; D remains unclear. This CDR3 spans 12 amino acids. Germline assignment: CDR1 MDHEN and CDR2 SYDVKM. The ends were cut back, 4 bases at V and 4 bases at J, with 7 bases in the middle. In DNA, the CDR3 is TGTGCCAGCAGTTCGGGTATCTATGGCTACACCTTC. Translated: CASSSGIYGYTF.

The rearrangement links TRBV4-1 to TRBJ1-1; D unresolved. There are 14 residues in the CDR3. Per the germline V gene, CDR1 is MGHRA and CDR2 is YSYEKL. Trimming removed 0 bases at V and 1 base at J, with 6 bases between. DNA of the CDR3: TGCGCCAGCAGCCAAGAGGAAAGGAACACTGAAGCTTTCTTT. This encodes CASSQEERNTEAFF.

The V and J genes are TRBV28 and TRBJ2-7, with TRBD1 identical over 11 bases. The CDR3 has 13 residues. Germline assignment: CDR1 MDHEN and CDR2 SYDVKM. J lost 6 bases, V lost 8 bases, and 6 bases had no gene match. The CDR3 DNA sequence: TGTGCCAGCGGCCGGACAGGGGGCTTCGAGCAGTACTTC. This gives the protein CASGRTGGFEQYF.

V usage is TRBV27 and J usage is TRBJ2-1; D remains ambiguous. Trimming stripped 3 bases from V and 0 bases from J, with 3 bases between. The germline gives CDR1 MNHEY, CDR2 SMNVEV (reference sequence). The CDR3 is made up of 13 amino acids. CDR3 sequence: CASSLASYNEQFF. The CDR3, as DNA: TGTGCCAGCAGTTTGGCCTCCTACAATGAGCAGTTCTTC.

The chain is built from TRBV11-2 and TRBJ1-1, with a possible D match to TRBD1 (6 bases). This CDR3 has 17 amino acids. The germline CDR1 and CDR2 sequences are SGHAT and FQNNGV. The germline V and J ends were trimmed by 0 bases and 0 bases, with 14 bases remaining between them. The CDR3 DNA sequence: TGTGCCAGCAGCTTAGATGGCAGGGGCCTTATGAACACTGAAGCTTTCTTT. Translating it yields CASSLDGRGLMNTEAFF.

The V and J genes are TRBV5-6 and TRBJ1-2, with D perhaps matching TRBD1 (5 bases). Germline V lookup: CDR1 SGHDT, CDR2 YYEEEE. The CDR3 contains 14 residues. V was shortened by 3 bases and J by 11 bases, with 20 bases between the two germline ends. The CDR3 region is CASSSRGRGDLYTF. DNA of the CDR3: TGTGCCAGCAGCTCCCGGGGGAGAGGGGACTTATACACCTTC.

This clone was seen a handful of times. CDR3 coding DNA: TGTGCCAGCAGCCAGGACACCCAGGGTTATGGCTACACCTTC. The encoded protein is CASSQDTQGYGYTF. The chain couples TRBV4-2 to TRBJ1-2; D perhaps matches TRBD1 (5 bases). The CDR3 runs to 14 residues. Germline loops: CDR1 LGHNA, CDR2 YNFKEQ. The V end lost 3 bases, the J end lost 5 bases, and 13 bases lay between the germline ends.

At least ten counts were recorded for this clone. In nucleotides, the CDR3 is TGCGCCAGCAGACCCGGACAGGGGGCCCGCACAGATACGCAGTATTTT. This codes for CASRPGQGARTDTQYF. The rearrangement uses TRBV5-1 and TRBJ2-3; 11 bases are shared with TRBD1. The CDR3 loop spans 16 amino acids. Per germline, CDR1 SGHRS and CDR2 YFSETQ. Trimming at V came to 5 bases and at J to 1 base, leaving 6 bases not matched to a gene.

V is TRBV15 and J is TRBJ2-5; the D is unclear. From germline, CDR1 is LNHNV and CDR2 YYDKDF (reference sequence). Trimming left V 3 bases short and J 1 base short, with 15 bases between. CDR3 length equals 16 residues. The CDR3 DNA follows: TGTGCCACCAGCAGGTCCAGTAGGCCCTTCCAAGAGACCCAGTACTTC. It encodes CATSRSSRPFQETQYF.

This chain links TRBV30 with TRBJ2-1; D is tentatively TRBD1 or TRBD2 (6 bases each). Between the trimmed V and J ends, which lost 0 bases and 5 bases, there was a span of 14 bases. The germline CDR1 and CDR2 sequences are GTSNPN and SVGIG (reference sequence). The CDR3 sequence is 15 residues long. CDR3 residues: CAWSVRGVLNNEQFF. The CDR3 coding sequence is TGTGCCTGGAGTGTTAGGGGGGTACTAAACAATGAGCAGTTCTTC.

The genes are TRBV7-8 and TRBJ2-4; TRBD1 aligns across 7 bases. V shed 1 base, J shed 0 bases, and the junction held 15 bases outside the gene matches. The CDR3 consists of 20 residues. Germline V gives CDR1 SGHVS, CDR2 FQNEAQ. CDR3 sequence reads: CASSLVNRGQLNAAKNIQYF. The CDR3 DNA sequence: TGTGCCAGCAGCTTAGTTAACAGGGGCCAGCTGAACGCAGCCAAAAACATTCAGTACTTC.

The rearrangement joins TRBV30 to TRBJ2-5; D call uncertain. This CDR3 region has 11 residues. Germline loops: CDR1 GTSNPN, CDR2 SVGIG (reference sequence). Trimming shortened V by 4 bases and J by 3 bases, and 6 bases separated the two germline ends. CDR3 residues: CAWTHKETQYF. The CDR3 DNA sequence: TGTGCCTGGACTCATAAAGAGACCCAGTACTTC. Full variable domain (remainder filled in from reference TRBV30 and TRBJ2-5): SQTIHQWPATLVQPVGSPLSLECTVEGTSNPNLYWYRQAAGRGLQLLFYSVGIGQISSEVPQNLSASRPQDRQFILSSKKLLLSDSGFYLCAWTHKETQYFGPGTRLLVL.

The CDR3 DNA reads as TGTGCCAGCAGCTTGCCCACGACAGTCGCGAACACCGGGGAGCTGTTTTTT. It encodes CASSLPTTVANTGELFF. The genes are TRBV5-4 and TRBJ2-2, with a weak D call TRBD1 (5 bases). The CDR3 consists of 17 residues. From germline, CDR1 is SGHNT and CDR2 YYREEE (reference sequence). The V and J ends lost 1 base and 0 bases respectively, with 13 bases between them.

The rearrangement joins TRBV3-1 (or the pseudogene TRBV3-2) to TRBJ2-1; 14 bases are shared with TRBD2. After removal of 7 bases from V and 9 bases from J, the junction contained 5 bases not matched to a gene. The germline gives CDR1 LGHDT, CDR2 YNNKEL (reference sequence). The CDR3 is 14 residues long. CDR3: CASTRLAGGGEQFF. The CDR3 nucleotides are TGTGCCAGCACCCGACTAGCGGGAGGGGGTGAGCAGTTCTTC.

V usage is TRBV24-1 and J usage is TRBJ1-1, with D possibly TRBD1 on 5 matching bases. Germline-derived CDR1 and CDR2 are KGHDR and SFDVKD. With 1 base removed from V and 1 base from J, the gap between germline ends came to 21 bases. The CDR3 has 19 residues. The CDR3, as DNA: TGTGCCACCAGTGATTTATCAAGGGTTCCAGGGACCACGAACACTGAAGCTTTCTTT. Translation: CATSDLSRVPGTTNTEAFF.

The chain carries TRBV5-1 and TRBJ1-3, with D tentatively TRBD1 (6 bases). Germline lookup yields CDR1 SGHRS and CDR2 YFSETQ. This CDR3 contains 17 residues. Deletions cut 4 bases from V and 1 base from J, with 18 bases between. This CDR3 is CASSIGGGGGSGNTIYF. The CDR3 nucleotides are TGCGCCAGCAGCATAGGAGGGGGAGGAGGATCTGGAAACACCATATATTTT. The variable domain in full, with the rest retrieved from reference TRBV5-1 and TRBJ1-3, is KAGVTQTPRYLIKTRGQQVTLSCSPISGHRSVSWYQQTPGQGLQFLFEYFSETQRNKGNFPGRFSGRQFSNSRSEMNVSTLELGDSALYLCASSIGGGGGSGNTIYFGEGSWLTVV.

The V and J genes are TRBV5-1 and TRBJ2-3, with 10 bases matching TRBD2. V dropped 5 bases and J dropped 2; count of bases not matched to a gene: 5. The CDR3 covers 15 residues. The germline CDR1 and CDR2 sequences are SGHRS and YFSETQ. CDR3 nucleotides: TGCGCCAGCAGTACTAGCGGGGATGACACAGATACGCAGTATTTT. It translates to CASSTSGDDTDTQYF.

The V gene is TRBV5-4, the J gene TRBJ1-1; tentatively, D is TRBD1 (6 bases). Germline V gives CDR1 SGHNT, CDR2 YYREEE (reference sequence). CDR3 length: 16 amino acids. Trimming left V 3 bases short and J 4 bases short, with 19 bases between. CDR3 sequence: CASSSGGSGGLTEAFF. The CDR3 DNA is TGTGCCAGCAGCTCGGGCGGATCTGGGGGGCTCACTGAAGCTTTCTTT.

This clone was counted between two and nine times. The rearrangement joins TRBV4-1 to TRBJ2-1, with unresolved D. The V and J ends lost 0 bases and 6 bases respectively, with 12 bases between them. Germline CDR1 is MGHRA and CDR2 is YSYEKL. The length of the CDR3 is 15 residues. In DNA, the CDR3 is TGCGCCAGCAGCCAAGATGGGCTAGGTCCCAATGAGCAGTTCTTC. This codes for CASSQDGLGPNEQFF.

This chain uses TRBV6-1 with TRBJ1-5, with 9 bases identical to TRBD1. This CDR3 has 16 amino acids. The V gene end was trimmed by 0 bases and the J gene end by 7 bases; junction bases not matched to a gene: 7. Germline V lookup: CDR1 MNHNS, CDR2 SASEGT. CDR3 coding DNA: TGTGCCAGCAGTGAAGCCGGTGGACAGGGGCGACAGCCCCAGCATTTT. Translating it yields CASSEAGGQGRQPQHF.